What follows describes a single T cell receptor (beta chain). Its antigen is unknown. Base-call qualities are not available, and no considerably larger clone is one nucleotide away. V is pared back by 2 bases and J by 0 bases, with 8 bases lying between the germline termini. The CDR3 contains 16 residues, cysteine and phenylalanine counted. Only the CDR3 portion is preserved as DNA: 48 bases, with reading frame beginning at the first base. Based on the germline V gene, the CDR1 and CDR2 sequences are SGHAT and FQNNGV. The library was produced with the immunoSEQ multiplex PCR assay. For the multiplex PCR, a mixture combining 60 forward primers for TCR Vbeta segments and 13 reverse primers for TCR Jbeta segments was used. The CDR3 region of rearranged TCR beta genes was amplified from genomic DNA with a multiplex PCR assay. The amplified TCR beta libraries were sequenced on the Illumina HiSeq System as 87-base-pair reads. On the study's bioinformatics: Across the 600 to 700 repertoires, a later analysis counted approximately 75 million unique TCR beta chains, about 10 million of which were shared by at least two donors. Raw reads were error-corrected and collapsed into unique sequences by a nearest-neighbor algorithm in which closely related sequences were merged to remove PCR and sequencing errors. CDR3 sequences were aligned to IMGT reference sequences to assign V, D and J gene segments. For a sequence to be retained, a match of at least six nucleotides was required to both a V gene segment and a J gene segment. A rearrangement counted as productive if the CDR3 had no stop codons and remained in frame with V and J, and every other rearrangement counted as non-productive. CDR3 was defined according to IMGT convention as the region running from the second conserved V-encoded cysteine to the conserved J-encoded phenylalanine. Sequences without an unambiguous match to a single V gene segment were excluded from the earlier analysis of a few hundred of the donors. An earlier analysis of fewer than 750 of the donors called V segments functional above 56.7% productive rearrangements and segregating when the between-donor standard deviation exceeded 5%. A statistical classification framework was built to diagnose cytomegalovirus status from the catalog of TCR beta chain sequences. In a later analysis, TCR nucleotide sequences were compared against IMGT/GENE-DB human TR gene sequences so that V and J genes could be assigned. In a later analysis, CDR3 sequences and most-parsimonious VDJ recombination scenarios were assigned using the TCRdist pipeline. In a later analysis, each TCR beta chain was defined by its CDR3 amino acid sequence together with its V-gene family, and reads without a unique V-gene family were excluded. In a later analysis, some 600 highly shared, low-generation-probability nucleotide sequences were removed to address suspected cross-contamination and a sequencing artifact. A later analysis calculated a clonal expansion index for each public chain from normalized within-repertoire ranks of inferred template counts. In a later analysis, generation probabilities were computed with a VDJ recombination model fitted to out-of-frame rearrangements, and the resulting probabilities were checked against IGoR. In a later analysis, hypergeometric tests were used to score TCR-TCR, TCR-HLA and TCR-CMV co-occurrence, with a repertoire-size bias correction applied to TCR pairs. In a later analysis, false discovery rates were estimated by permuting HLA or CMV assignments 20 times. In a later analysis, co-occurring TCRs were grouped with DBSCAN, and TCRdist sequence similarity was added when clustering was performed within HLA-allele-positive subsets. Repertoires with fewer than 30,000 or more than 120,000 public chains were left out of co-occurrence clustering, as were about five repertoires with anomalous nucleotide sharing. As stored in TCRdb, this immuneACCESS dataset retains in-frame rearrangements with V and J assigned. A fraction of the clones does not appear; measured against another copy, unresolved V genes explain less than half of the discrepancy, and the remainder lacks a known reason. The DNA was the basis for D and trimming; V, J and clone size are from that table. The sample has 120,000 or so clones on record, roughly four fifths of them singletons. The top ten hold about 1.7% of the sample.

In total, roughly 670 healthy bone marrow donors made up the cohort. Cohort members were all nominally healthy when sampled, although unrecorded immune exposures were likely present. The donor tested CMV seronegative, placing the donor among the 350 to 400 seronegative members of the cohort. Every donor gave a peripheral blood sample, and the peripheral blood mononuclear cells from that sample were used for TCR beta sequencing. Genomic DNA was extracted from the blood cell samples with the Qiagen DNeasy Blood Extraction Kit. This sample is part of a study of cytomegalovirus exposure and HLA in healthy donors (dated by TCRdb to 2016 to 2017). Looking at the study overall: An earlier analysis of about 560 of the donors reported about 260 Gb of sequence data and 117 million unique TCR beta sequences obtained from about 170 million T cells. An early release that covered about 600 HLA-typed donors contained about 300 gigabases of sequencing data and 75 million to 100 million unique TCR sequences. Among the 398 genotyped donors, about 85% belonged to the genetic ancestry cluster associated with self-reported Caucasian donors. The study was designed to test whether signatures of past pathogen exposure could be identified by cataloging public T cell receptors. The T cell repertoires of 700 or so subjects were profiled by immunosequencing and related to cytomegalovirus serostatus. A separate validation cohort of roughly 130 different subjects was used in addition to the roughly 640-subject first cohort. To predict cytomegalovirus infection status, the study combined high-throughput TCR immunosequencing, statistical association of individual TCRs with disease status, and machine learning. To study patterns of TCR occurrence, a later analysis re-analyzed previously published TCR beta repertoires from under 750 donors and added high-resolution HLA genotyping. Rather than drawing on any new phenotypic data, the later analysis identified candidate immune exposures from TCR beta sequences and the way those sequences occurred across donors. An earlier analysis of more than 450 of the donors used high-throughput TCR beta sequencing to judge whether each TCR beta V gene segment behaved as functional or pseudogenic. Donor age, sex, ethnicity and CMV serostatus were compiled alongside the repertoire data. A later genetic analysis took genome-wide SNP genotypes for about 60% of the roughly 670 donors and used that subset as a discovery cohort. All discovery cohort repertoires had been generated on a single sequencing platform. Class I and class II HLA loci were covered by the typing at four-digit resolution. The number of typed donors differed by locus: roughly 629-640 for A, B, C, DRB1 and DQB1; 500 to 550 for DQA1; 606 for DPA1; and about 470 for DPB1. Five DR-DQ haplotypes were treated as single units for association and clustering because of strong linkage in the cohort. Across roughly 420 genotyped donors of the cohort, an average of about 250,000 unique TCR beta nucleotide sequences per donor were sequenced, and 15% to 20% of those sequences were non-productive.

The full study reports these points: A later genetic analysis associated a missense DCLRE1C variant with V-gene and J-gene trimming of TCR beta chains, and an independent cohort replicated the association. According to a later analysis, TCR association rates differed among HLA loci, with DRB1 alleles showing the most associated TCRs and HLA-C alleles showing the fewest. The classifier was reported to diagnose cytomegalovirus status with high specificity and sensitivity in both the original and validation cohorts. The presence/absence analyses assumed that sequencing depth was roughly uniform across donors, and that assumption may not be true. Because counts were too low, 15 or so rarely observed V segments, including chromosome 9 orphons, were excluded from the earlier analysis of 500 to 700 of the donors. Correlated functional status among segregating V segments might reflect linkage disequilibrium, but an unknown experimental factor could not be ruled out. A further reported finding was that TCR beta sequences accurately predicted the HLA-A and HLA-B alleles for most subjects in the first cohort. According to the authors, the approach could potentially be generalized to other disease states and immunological phenotypes. At a false discovery rate of 0.05, a later analysis linked 15,000 to 20,000 TCR beta sequences to specific HLA alleles. Only TCR beta chains were sequenced in this cohort, and the absence of alpha or paired-chain data limited detectable features. A later analysis found that HLA-associated TCR beta chains were more clonally expanded and had lower generation probabilities than equally common non-associated chains. The 87-base-pair reads could not distinguish some IMGT-functional V segments, including TRBV6-2 and TRBV6-3, so those segments were excluded. In an earlier analysis of 587 of the donors, most TCR beta V segments were observed in productive rearrangements about 87% or about 30% of the time, broadly matching IMGT annotations. The study listed 150 to 200 TCR beta chains as associated with cytomegalovirus. In vitro tests confirmed that a few of the cytomegalovirus-associated TCR beta chains recognize cytomegalovirus antigens. According to a later analysis, parvovirus B19, influenza, CMV and Epstein-Barr virus appeared linked to several top co-occurrence clusters. CMV serostatus was the only immune exposure information available for the cohort. The sequencing pipeline was judged likely to have produced a cluster of highly shared sequence variants as a technical artifact. Because HLA typing was missing for some donors at each locus, association tests included only the typed subset. Strong co-occurrence of HLA alleles, especially DR and DQ, made assigning TCR associations to individual alleles difficult. In a later analysis, most CMV-associated TCR beta chains were found to appear HLA-restricted, with HLA associations seemingly driven largely by CMV exposure. While some public TCRs were present in many individuals, most TCR sequences turned up only very rarely across donors. A later genetic analysis reported fewer N-insertions in productive TCRs among donors in an Asian-associated ancestry cluster than the roughly 690-donor mean.

This TCR was recovered from a man younger than 30 in good health and CMV-seronegative. The chain couples TRBV11-2 to TRBJ1-6, with the D gene not clear enough to name. The sequenced material came from PBMCs. The CDR3 protein sequence reads: CASSLSGSSYNSPLHF. The nucleotides read TGTGCCAGCAGCTTATCCGGGAGCTCCTATAATTCACCCCTCCACTTT. Full variable domain (CDR3 extended with the reference TRBV11-2 and TRBJ1-6 proteins): EAGVAQSPRYKIIEKRQSVAFWCNPISGHATLYWYQQILGQGPKLLIQFQNNGVVDDSQLPKDRFSAERLKGVDSTLKIQPAKLEDSAVYLCASSLSGSSYNSPLHFGNGTRLTVT.